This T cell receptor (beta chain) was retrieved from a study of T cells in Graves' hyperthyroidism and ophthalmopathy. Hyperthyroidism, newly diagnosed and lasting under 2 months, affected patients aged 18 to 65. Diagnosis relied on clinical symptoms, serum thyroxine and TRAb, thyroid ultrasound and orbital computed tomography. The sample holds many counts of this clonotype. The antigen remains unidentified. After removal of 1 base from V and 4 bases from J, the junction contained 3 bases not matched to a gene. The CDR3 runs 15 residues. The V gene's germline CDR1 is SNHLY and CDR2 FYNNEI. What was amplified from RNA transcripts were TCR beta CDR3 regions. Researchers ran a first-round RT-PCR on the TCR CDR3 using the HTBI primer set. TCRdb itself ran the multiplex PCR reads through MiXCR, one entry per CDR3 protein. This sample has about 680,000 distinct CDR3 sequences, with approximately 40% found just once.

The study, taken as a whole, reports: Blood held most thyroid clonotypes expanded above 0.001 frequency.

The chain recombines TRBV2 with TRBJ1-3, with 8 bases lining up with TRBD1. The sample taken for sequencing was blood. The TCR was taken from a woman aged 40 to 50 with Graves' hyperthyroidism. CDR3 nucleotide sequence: TGTGCCAGCAGTGAAGGGACAGGGCAGGGAAACACCATATATTTT. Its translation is CASSEGTGQGNTIYF.